This entry describes one T cell receptor (beta chain). The record originates from a study of blood T cell repertoires in COVID-19. Germline V gives CDR1 LGHDT, CDR2 YNNKEL (reference sequence). CDR3 size: 14 residues. Between the trimmed V and J ends, which lost 1 base and 7 bases, there was a span of 11 bases. In the original processing: Counts of nucleated cells, estimated from reference gene primer amplification, were obtained. Libraries were prepared by immunoSEQ multiplex PCR; TCRdb keeps only in-frame clonotypes and omits some of them. The V and J calls and clone size are taken from that table; D and trimming were inferred from the DNA. Altogether approximately 300,000 clones are present, more than 70% being singletons, with the ten largest covering about 1.7%.

Sequencing was done on a sample of peripheral blood. This chain joins TRBV3-1 (or the pseudogene TRBV3-2) and TRBJ2-1; a possible D gene is TRBD2 (6 bases). The TCR was taken from a woman in her forties or fifties with acute or convalescent COVID-19. As DNA, the CDR3 is TGTGCCAGCAGCCAAGGTGTAGGAGGGAATGAGCAGTTCTTC. This gives the protein CASSQGVGGNEQFF.